The T cell receptor (beta chain) described here comes from a study of shared clonotypes between healthy human individuals. Naive CD8 cells lacked CD45RO, underwent positive selection for CCR7 and left out terminally differentiated effector memory CD45RA+ cells. The repertoire was sequenced with immunoSEQ multiplex PCR; TCRdb's copy has only in-frame clones and lacks some. The sample records around 2,000,000 clones, just under 95% being singletons. Worth noting for this clone: What it binds is not known.

General observations from the study: Sequencing of the sorted subsets was shown by rarefaction to be incomplete despite large depth. Between a few donors, naive CD4 clonotypes were shared at a level of about 5.3%. The generation probabilities recorded for non-shared clonotypes fell below those of clonotypes shared by all four donors.

The CDR3 consists of 17 residues. Trimming left V 2 bases short and J 4 bases short, with 17 bases between. Germline V gene data show CDR1 as SEHNR and CDR2 as FQNEAQ (reference sequence). This sequence originates from a man aged 18 to 30 in good health. Material for sequencing was naive CD8+ T cells sorted from blood. The gene calls are TRBV7-9 and TRBJ2-2; maybe TRBD2 (5 bases). Here the CDR3 DNA reads TGTGCCAGCAGCTTACGAGGGTTCGAGTTCGGCACCGGGGAGCTGTTTTTT. The encoded protein is CASSLRGFEFGTGELFF. Full variable domain (missing parts from reference TRBV7-9 and TRBJ2-2): DTGVSQNPRHKITKRGQNVTFRCDPISEHNRLYWYRQTLGQGPEFLTYFQNEAQLEKSRLLSDRFSAERPKGSFSTLEIQRTEQGDSAMYLCASSLRGFEFGTGELFFGEGSRLTVL.